This entry describes one T cell receptor (beta chain). This CDR3 has 13 residues. The trim removed 7 bases at V and 6 bases at J, leaving 10 bases unmatched. Germline-derived CDR1 and CDR2 are SQVTM and ANQGSEA. The data derive from a study of shared T cell receptors in the human thymus. The method was immunoSEQ multiplex PCR; TCRdb's version includes in-frame clones alone and lacks a portion of them. The sample records hundreds of thousands of clones, around nine tenths being singletons. The same sample was also studied in work on human thymus T cells. This second study notes: Infants, healthy and Finnish, who were having corrective surgery for congenital heart defects served as donors. From resections taken during corrective heart surgery, the thymus tissue was obtained. Apparent bias marked the V and J gene usage of thymic and blood repertoires. Unrelated people showed highly overlapping thymic repertoires, related research reported.

What was sequenced was thymocytes. This TCR was sampled from a boy in the first two years of life with a congenital heart defect. The V call is TRBV29-1, the J call TRBJ2-7, with 9 bases lining up with TRBD1. Written as DNA, the CDR3 is TGCAGCGGGAATAACGGGACAGGGCGCGAGCAGTACTTC. Encoded protein: CSGNNGTGREQYF.